What follows is one T cell receptor beta chain and its context. The target antigen is unknown. A read error may explain this, as a much larger clone is one base away. The sample is drawn from a study of T cells in Graves' hyperthyroidism and ophthalmopathy. Study in general: Before any treatment, at initial diagnosis, peripheral blood was collected. Study-level points and caveats: Clonotypes that were expanded in thyroid above 0.001 mostly appeared in blood too.

Germline V gene data show CDR1 as DFQATT and CDR2 as SNEGSKA (reference sequence). V was clipped by 6 bases and J by 1 base, with 18 bases between them. The CDR3 has 15 amino acids. Template material for amplifying TCR beta CDR3 regions consisted of RNA transcripts. The HTBI primer set drove a first-round RT-PCR of the TCR CDR3. From the multiplex PCR reads, TCRdb called clonotypes with MiXCR, one entry per CDR3 protein. The data show a few hundred thousand distinct CDR3 sequences, roughly 14% seen once. Inclusion characteristics of ophthalmopathy patients comprised a Clinical Activity Score of at least 3, a NOSPECS grade of at least 4, and duration under 3 months.

The origin of this receptor is a woman aged 25-40 years with Graves' ophthalmopathy. V gene TRBV20-1 combines with J gene TRBJ2-5; possibly TRBD1 or TRBD2 for D (5 bases each). Sequencing was performed on blood. CDR3: CSALIGAGPQETQYF. Written as DNA, the CDR3 is TGCAGTGCGTTAATCGGGGCAGGGCCCCAAGAGACCCAGTACTTC.